This note documents a single T cell receptor (beta chain) sequence. The method was immunoSEQ multiplex PCR; TCRdb's version includes in-frame clones alone and lacks a portion of them. Altogether about 250,000 clones are present, roughly 84% being singletons, with the ten largest covering around 30%. The CDR3 is made up of 12 amino acids. V was pared by 2 bases and J by 10 bases, with 12 bases between. Germline V gene lookup returns CDR1 GTSNPN and CDR2 SVGIG (reference sequence). The data stem from a study of blood T cell repertoires in COVID-19. About the study: Some COVID-19 samples were acute and others convalescent; all came from the United States, Italy and Spain.

This chain uses TRBV30 with TRBJ2-1; D is undetermined. The sequencing sample was made of peripheral blood. This clonotype was obtained from a middle-aged man with acute or convalescent COVID-19. The CDR3 nucleotides read TGTGCCTGGAGTCCGGCCGCGGCCGAGCAGTTCTTC. Amino acid sequence: CAWSPAAAEQFF.